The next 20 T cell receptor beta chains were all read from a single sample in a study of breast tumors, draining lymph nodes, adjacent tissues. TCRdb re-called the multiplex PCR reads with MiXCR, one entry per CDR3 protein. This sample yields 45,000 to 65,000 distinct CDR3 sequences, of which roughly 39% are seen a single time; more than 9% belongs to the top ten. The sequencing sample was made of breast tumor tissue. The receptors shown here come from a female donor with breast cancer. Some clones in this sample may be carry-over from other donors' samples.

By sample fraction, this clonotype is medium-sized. CDR3 bases: TGCGCCAGCGTCGACCATAGCAATCAGCCCCAGCATTTT. As protein: CASVDHSNQPQHF. The chain couples TRBV10-2 to TRBJ1-5; D unresolved. V was clipped by 8 bases and J by 0 bases, with 8 bases between them. The CDR3 is 13 residues long. Looked up from germline, CDR1 is WSHSY and CDR2 is SAAADI.

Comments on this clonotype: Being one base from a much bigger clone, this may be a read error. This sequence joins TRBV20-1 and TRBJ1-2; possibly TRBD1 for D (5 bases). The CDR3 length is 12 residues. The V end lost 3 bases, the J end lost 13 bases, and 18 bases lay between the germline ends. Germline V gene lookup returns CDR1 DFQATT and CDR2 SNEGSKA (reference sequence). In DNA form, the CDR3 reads TGCAGTGCTAGTAAGGGGATCCATCTCTCCACCTTC. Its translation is CSASKGIHLSTF.

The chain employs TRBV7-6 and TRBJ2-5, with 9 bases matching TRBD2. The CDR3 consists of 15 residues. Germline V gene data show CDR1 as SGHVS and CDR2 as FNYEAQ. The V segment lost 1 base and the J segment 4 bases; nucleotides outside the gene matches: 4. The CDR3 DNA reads TGTGCCAGCAGCTTAGATAGCGGGAGAGGAGAGACCCAGTACTTC. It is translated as CASSLDSGRGETQYF. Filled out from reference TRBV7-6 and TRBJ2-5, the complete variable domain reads GAGVSQSPRYKVTKRGQDVALRCDPISGHVSLYWYRQALGQGPEFLTYFNYEAQQDKSGLPNDRFSAERPEGSISTLTIQRTEQRDSAMYRCASSLDSGRGETQYFGPGTRLLVL.

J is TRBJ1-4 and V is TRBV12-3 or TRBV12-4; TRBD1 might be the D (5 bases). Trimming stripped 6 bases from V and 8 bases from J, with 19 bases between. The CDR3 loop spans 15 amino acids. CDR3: CASSRDRRMGEKLFF. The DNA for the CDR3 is TGTGCCAGCAGCCGAGACAGAAGGATGGGAGAAAAACTGTTTTTT.

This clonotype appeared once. The CDR3 nucleotides are TGTGCCAGCAGCCCACGAGGGGCCAACACCGGGGAGCTGTTTTTT. It is translated as CASSPRGANTGELFF. The chain carries TRBV11-3 and TRBJ2-2, with D tentatively TRBD1 or TRBD2 (5 bases each). Germline assignment: CDR1 SGHNT and CDR2 YENEEA. V was shortened by 5 bases and J by 2 bases, with 12 bases between the two germline ends. The CDR3 loop spans 15 amino acids.

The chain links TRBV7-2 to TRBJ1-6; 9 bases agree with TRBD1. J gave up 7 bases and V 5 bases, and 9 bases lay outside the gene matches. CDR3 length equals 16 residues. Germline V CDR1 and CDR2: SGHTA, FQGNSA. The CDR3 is CASSAGGTGLNSPLHF. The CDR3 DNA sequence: TGTGCCAGCAGCGCAGGCGGGACAGGGTTGAATTCACCCCTCCACTTT.

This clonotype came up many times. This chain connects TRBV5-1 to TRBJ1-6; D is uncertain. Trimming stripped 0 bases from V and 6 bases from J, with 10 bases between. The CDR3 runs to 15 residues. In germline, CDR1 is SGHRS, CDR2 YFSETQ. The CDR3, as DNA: TGCGCCAGCAGCTTGGGGGGTAGGATTAATTCACCCCTCCACTTT. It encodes CASSLGGRINSPLHF.

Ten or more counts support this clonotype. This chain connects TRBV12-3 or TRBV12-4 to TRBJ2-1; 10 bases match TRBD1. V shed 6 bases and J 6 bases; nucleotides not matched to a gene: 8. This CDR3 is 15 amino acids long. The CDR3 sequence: CASSPTRTGGNEQFF. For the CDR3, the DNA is TGTGCCAGCAGCCCTACCCGGACAGGGGGCAATGAGCAGTTCTTC.

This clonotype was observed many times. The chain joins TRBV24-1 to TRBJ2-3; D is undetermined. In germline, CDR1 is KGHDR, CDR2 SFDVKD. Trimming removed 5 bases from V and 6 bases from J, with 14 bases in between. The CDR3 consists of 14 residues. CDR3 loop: CATSGWTAEDTQYF. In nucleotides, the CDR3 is TGTGCCACCAGTGGCTGGACGGCGGAGGATACGCAGTATTTT.

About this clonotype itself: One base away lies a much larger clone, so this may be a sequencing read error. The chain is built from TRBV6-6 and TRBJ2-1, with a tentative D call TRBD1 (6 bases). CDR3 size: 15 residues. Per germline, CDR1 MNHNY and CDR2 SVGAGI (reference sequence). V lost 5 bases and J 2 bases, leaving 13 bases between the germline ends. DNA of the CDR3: TGTGCCAGCAGTCACCAGGGGTCCCCCTACAATGAGCAGTTCTTC. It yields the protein CASSHQGSPYNEQFF.

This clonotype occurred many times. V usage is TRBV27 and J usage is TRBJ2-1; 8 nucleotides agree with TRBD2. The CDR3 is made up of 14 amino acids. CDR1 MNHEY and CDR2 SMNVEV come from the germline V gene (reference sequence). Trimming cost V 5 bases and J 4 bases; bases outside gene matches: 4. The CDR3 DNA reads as TGTGCCAGCAGTCGGCGGGAGGTATACAATGAGCAGTTCTTC. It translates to CASSRREVYNEQFF.

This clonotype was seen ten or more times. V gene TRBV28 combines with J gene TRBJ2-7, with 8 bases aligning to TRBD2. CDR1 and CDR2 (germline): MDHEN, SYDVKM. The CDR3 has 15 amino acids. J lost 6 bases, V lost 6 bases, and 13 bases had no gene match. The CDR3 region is CASRAGRATYSEQYF. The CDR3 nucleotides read TGTGCCAGCAGGGCCGGGAGGGCCACTTACAGCGAGCAGTACTTC.

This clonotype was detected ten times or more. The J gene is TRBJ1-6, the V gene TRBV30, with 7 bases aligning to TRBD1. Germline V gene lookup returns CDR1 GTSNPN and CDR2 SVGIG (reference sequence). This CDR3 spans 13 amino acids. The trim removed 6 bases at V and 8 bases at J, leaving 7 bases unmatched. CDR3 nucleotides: TGTGCCTGCTCTGGGCAGGGGGATTCACCCCTCCACTTT. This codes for CACSGQGDSPLHF.

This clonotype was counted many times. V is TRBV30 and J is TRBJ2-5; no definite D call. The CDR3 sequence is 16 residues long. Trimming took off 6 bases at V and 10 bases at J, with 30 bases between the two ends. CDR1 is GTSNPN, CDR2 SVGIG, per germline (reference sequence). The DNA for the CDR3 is TGTGCCTGCCGAAGGAAGGATTGGTCTCAGGCAAGGGACCAGTACTTC. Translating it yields CACRRKDWSQARDQYF.

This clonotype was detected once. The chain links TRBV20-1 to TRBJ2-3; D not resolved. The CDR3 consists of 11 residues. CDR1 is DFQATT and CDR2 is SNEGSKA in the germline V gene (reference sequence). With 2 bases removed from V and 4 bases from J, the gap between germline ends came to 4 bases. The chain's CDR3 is CSARPADTQYF. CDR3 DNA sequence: TGCAGTGCTAGACCGGCAGATACGCAGTATTTT.

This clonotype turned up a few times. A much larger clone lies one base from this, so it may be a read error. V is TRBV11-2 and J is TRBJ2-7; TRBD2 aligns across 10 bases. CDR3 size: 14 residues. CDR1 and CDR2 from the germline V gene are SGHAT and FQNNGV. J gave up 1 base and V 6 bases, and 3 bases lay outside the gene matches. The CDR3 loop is CASRRTSGSYEQYF. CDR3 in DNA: TGTGCCAGCAGAAGGACTAGCGGTTCCTACGAGCAGTACTTC. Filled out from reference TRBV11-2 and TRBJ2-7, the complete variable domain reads EAGVAQSPRYKIIEKRQSVAFWCNPISGHATLYWYQQILGQGPKLLIQFQNNGVVDDSQLPKDRFSAERLKGVDSTLKIQPAKLEDSAVYLCASRRTSGSYEQYFGPGTRLTVT.

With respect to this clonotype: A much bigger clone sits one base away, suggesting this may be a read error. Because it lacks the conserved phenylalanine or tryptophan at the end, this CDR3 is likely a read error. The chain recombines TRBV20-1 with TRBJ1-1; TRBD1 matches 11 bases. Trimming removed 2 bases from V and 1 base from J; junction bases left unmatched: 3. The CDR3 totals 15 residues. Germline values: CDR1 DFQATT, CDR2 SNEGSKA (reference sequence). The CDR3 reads CSARRGTGGNTEAFL. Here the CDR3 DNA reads TGCAGTGCTAGACGTGGGACAGGGGGGAACACTGAAGCTTTCTTG.

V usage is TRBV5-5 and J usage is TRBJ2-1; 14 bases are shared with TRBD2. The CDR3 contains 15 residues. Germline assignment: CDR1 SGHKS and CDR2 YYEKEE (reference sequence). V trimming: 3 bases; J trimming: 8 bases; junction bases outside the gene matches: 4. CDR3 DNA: TGTGCCAGCAGCTCCATGGGACTAGCGGGAGATGAGCAGTTCTTC. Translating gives CASSSMGLAGDEQFF.

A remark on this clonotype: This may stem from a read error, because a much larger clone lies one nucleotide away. CDR3 coding DNA: TGTGCCGGCACTAAGCCCTACAATGAGCAGTTCTTC. It is translated as CAGTKPYNEQFF. This chain uses TRBV28 with TRBJ2-1, with D uncertain. The V gene lost 11 bases and the J gene lost 2 bases, with 10 bases spanning the gap. This CDR3 spans 12 amino acids. CDR1 is MDHEN and CDR2 is SYDVKM in the germline V gene. Full variable domain (remainder filled in from reference TRBV28 and TRBJ2-1): DVKVTQSSRYLVKRTGEKVFLECVQDMDHENMFWYRQDPGLGLRLIYFSYDVKMKEKGDIPEGYSVSREKKERFSLILESASTNQTSMYLCAGTKPYNEQFFGPGTRLTVL.

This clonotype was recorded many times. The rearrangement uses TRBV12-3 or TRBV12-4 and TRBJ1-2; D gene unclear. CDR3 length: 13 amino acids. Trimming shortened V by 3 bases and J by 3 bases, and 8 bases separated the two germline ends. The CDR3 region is CASSLSRDYGYTF. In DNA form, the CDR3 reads TGTGCCAGCAGTTTGTCGAGGGACTATGGCTACACCTTC.